The 14 T cell receptor beta chains below come from one sample, sequenced in a study of blood T cell repertoires in COVID-19. Sequencing was performed with immunoSEQ multiplex PCR; in TCRdb, only in-frame clones are kept and a portion is missing. The table has 350,000 to 450,000 clones, less than 90% seen once. Material: PBMCs or T cells enriched from blood (not recorded which). These receptors were obtained from a woman aged 45-65 years who had recovered from COVID-19.

This clone was counted a few times. The V and J genes are TRBV6-2 or TRBV6-3 and TRBJ1-5; D gene unclear. The germline V gene encodes CDR1 MNHEY and CDR2 SVGEGT. The CDR3 totals 19 residues. Trimming removed 4 bases at V and 1 base at J, with 23 bases between. The CDR3 sequence: CASSSAATTTLRSNQPQHF. CDR3 DNA: TGTGCCAGCAGTTCTGCAGCAACTACCACGCTCCGGAGCAATCAGCCCCAGCATTTT.

Regarding this clone: The sample has other DNA sequences that encode this CDR3 too. This chain uses TRBV9 with TRBJ2-7; D is uncertain. Germline-derived CDR1 and CDR2 are SGDLS and YYNGEE. With 0 bases removed from V and 4 bases from J, the gap between germline ends came to 11 bases. CDR3 length: 14 residues. In DNA, the CDR3 is TGTGCCAGCAGCGTAGGTGGCGGAGCTTACGAGCAGTACTTC. Its translation is CASSVGGGAYEQYF.

The chain links TRBV5-5 to TRBJ1-3, with 10 bases that match TRBD1. The CDR3 has 19 amino acids. CDR1 is SGHKS and CDR2 is YYEKEE in the germline V gene (reference sequence). V trimming: 0 bases; J trimming: 0 bases; junction bases outside the gene matches: 9. The CDR3 loop is CASSLAPWGQGNSGNTIYF. The CDR3 coding sequence is TGTGCCAGCAGCTTGGCCCCCTGGGGACAGGGGAACTCTGGAAACACCATATATTTT. The full variable domain, rest sourced from reference TRBV5-5 and TRBJ1-3, is DAGVTQSPTHLIKTRGQQVTLRCSPISGHKSVSWYQQVLGQGPQFIFQYYEKEERGRGNFPDRFSARQFPNYSSELNVNALLLGDSALYLCASSLAPWGQGNSGNTIYFGEGSWLTVV.

The gene calls are TRBV10-3 and TRBJ1-2; D unclear. Per the germline V gene, CDR1 is ENHRY and CDR2 is SYGVKD. The CDR3 is made up of 14 amino acids. V lost 3 bases, J lost 6 bases, and 14 bases lay in between. The CDR3 region has the DNA TGTGCCATCAGTGATACCGCAGGTCTGAATGGCTACACCTTC. Encoded protein: CAISDTAGLNGYTF.

This chain links TRBV2 with TRBJ2-1; 7 bases fit TRBD1. Per the germline V gene, CDR1 is SNHLY and CDR2 is FYNNEI. V lost 5 bases and J lost 7; bases outside the gene matches: 29. The CDR3 contains 21 residues. CDR3 in amino acids: CASSRRGQELFQAARGNEQFF. CDR3 nucleotides: TGTGCCAGCAGTCGCCGTGGACAGGAGCTTTTTCAGGCAGCCCGGGGTAATGAGCAGTTCTTC.

The genes are TRBV11-2 and TRBJ2-2, with TRBD2 matching over 15 bases. V lost 5 bases, J lost 4 bases, and 8 bases stayed unmatched. This CDR3 region has 18 residues. CDR1 SGHAT and CDR2 FQNNGV come from the germline V gene. The DNA of the CDR3 is TGTGCCAGCAGCCCCAGGACTAGCGGGGGGGCGGGCACCGGGGAGCTGTTTTTT. Translating it yields CASSPRTSGGAGTGELFF.

V usage is TRBV4-1 and J usage is TRBJ2-5; D is unresolved. Germline assignment: CDR1 MGHRA and CDR2 YSYEKL. This CDR3 spans 15 amino acids. Trimming took off 0 bases at V and 4 bases at J, with 12 bases between the two ends. The CDR3 is CASSQDGVVGETQYF. The CDR3 coding sequence is TGCGCCAGCAGCCAAGATGGAGTTGTAGGAGAGACCCAGTACTTC.

CDR3 amino acids: CASSPGQATNYGYTF. In DNA, the CDR3 is TGTGCCAGCAGTCCAGGACAGGCAACTAACTATGGCTACACCTTC. This chain links TRBV27 with TRBJ1-2; 7 nucleotides align to TRBD1. J gave up 0 bases and V 5 bases, and 6 bases lay outside the gene matches. CDR3 length equals 15 residues. Germline CDR1 MNHEY, CDR2 SMNVEV (reference sequence).

CDR3 residues: CASSPDSLNTGELFF. DNA of the CDR3: TGTGCCAGCTCACCTGACAGCCTGAACACCGGGGAGCTGTTTTTT. This chain links TRBV18 with TRBJ2-2; D perhaps matches TRBD1 (5 bases). Trimming stripped 3 bases from V and 1 base from J, with 9 bases between. The V gene's germline CDR1 is KGHSH and CDR2 LQKENI. This CDR3 has 15 residues.

In this sample, this clone turned up once. The genes are TRBV4-3 and TRBJ2-2; D ambiguous. Trimming took off 2 bases at V and 8 bases at J, with 12 bases between the two ends. Germline CDR1 LGHNA, CDR2 YSLEER. The CDR3 loop spans 14 amino acids. The DNA of the CDR3 is TGCGCCAGCAGCCAACAAACTGCCGCAGGGGAGCTGTTTTTT. It translates to CASSQQTAAGELFF.

This clone appeared a single time. The CDR3 DNA reads as TGCGCCAGCAGCCAGCCCCGAGATAGTTTCTCAGCTTTCTTT. It is translated as CASSQPRDSFSAFF. The chain recombines TRBV4-1 with TRBJ1-1, with no clear D. The CDR3 runs 14 residues. Between the trimmed V and J ends, which lost 3 bases and 10 bases, there was a span of 18 bases. Germline V gene sequence: CDR1 MGHRA, CDR2 YSYEKL.

The chain employs TRBV12-5 and TRBJ2-5; maybe TRBD2 (6 bases). This CDR3 is 14 amino acids long. Trimming took off 2 bases at V and 5 bases at J, with 12 bases between the two ends. Germline values: CDR1 LGHNT, CDR2 FRNRAP. The CDR3, as DNA: TGTGCTAGTGGTTTGAGTGGGGGGACGGAGACCCAGTACTTC. Its protein is CASGLSGGTETQYF.

The chain recombines TRBV7-8 with TRBJ1-4, with TRBD1 matching 9 bases. CDR1 and CDR2 (germline): SGHVS, FQNEAQ. The CDR3 spans 14 residues. V lost 3 bases to trimming and J lost 7 bases; unmatched junction nucleotides: 3. CDR3 loop: CASSLGQGGEKLFF. DNA of the CDR3: TGTGCCAGCAGCTTGGGACAGGGAGGTGAAAAACTGTTTTTT.

The V call is TRBV25-1, the J call TRBJ2-7, with D possibly TRBD2 on 6 matching bases. The CDR3 is 14 amino acids. Trimming took 1 base from V and 6 from J, leaving 13 bases between them. Germline V CDR1 and CDR2: MGHDK, SYGVNS. CDR3 loop: CASSELWTEGEQYF. The CDR3 DNA reads TGTGCCAGCAGTGAATTATGGACGGAGGGCGAGCAGTACTTC.